This is a list of T cell receptor beta chains from one sample in a study of OX40 agonist ivuxolimab in advanced cancers. Repertoires were generated with immunoSEQ multiplex PCR, while TCRdb's copy carries only in-frame clones and drops some. Of about 71,000 clones detected, approximately 78% appear once; the ten largest clones hold 5%. Source: CD4+ or CD8+ T cells sorted from blood, taken in a trial of the OX40 agonist ivuxolimab. The receptor set was obtained from an adult with an advanced solid tumor such as melanoma, head and neck, liver or kidney cancer. Each CDR3 is given with its conserved first and last residue. D genes are given only for firm matches. Part of the rows lack a size; the others show once, few, many or a class for expanded clones.

11 TRBJ2-3 . . TRBV29-1 CSVDSTDTQYF TGCAGCGTCGACAGCACAGATACGCAGTATTTT
17 TRBJ2-2 . . TRBV21-1 CASSASSGTPNTGELFF TGTGCCAGCAGCGCTTCTTCCGGGACACCGAACACCGGGGAGCTGTTTTTT
15 TRBJ2-2 . TRBD2 TRBV4-1 CASNGGGANTGELFF TGCGCCAGCAACGGGGGGGGAGCGAACACCGGGGAGCTGTTTTTT
11 TRBJ1-1 medium-sized . TRBV5-1 CASSLVGEAFF TGCGCCAGCAGCTTGGTGGGGGAAGCTTTCTTT
13 TRBJ1-2 . . TRBV25-1 CASSENIAYGYTF TGTGCCAGCAGTGAGAACATCGCCTATGGCTACACCTTC
15 TRBJ1-2 few TRBD1 TRBV7-2 CASSPGTGGPRGYTF TGTGCCAGCAGCCCGGGGACAGGGGGCCCTCGTGGCTACACCTTC
14 TRBJ1-5 . . TRBV6-5 CASSRIQGGQPQHF TGTGCCAGCAGTCGTATCCAGGGCGGACAGCCCCAGCATTTT
13 TRBJ1-1 . . TRBV11-2 CASSVIENTEAFF TGTGCCAGCAGCGTAATAGAGAACACTGAAGCTTTCTTT
13 TRBJ1-1 . . TRBV6-5 CASSYGLETEAFF TGTGCCAGCAGTTACGGGTTGGAGACTGAAGCTTTCTTT
15 TRBJ1-4 once . TRBV2 CASSQYQGTNEKLFF TGTGCCAGCAGCCAGTATCAGGGAACTAATGAAAAACTGTTTTTT
14 TRBJ2-4 . TRBD2 TRBV7-8 CASSLTSVSDIQYF TGTGCCAGCAGCTTGACTAGCGTGTCAGACATTCAGTACTTC
12 TRBJ2-7 . . TRBV19 CASSNRQSGQYF TGTGCCAGTAGTAACAGACAATCCGGGCAGTACTTC
15 TRBJ2-2 . . TRBV4-2 CASSQVHSDTGELFF TGTGCCAGCAGCCAAGTCCACTCGGACACCGGGGAGCTGTTTTTT
13 TRBJ1-2 . TRBD1 TRBV11-2 CASSSTRVRGLSF TGTGCCAGCAGCTCGACAAGAGTCAGGGGGCTATCCTTC
17 TRBJ2-3 . TRBD2 TRBV15 CATSRVPGGVRTDTQYF TGTGCCACCAGCAGAGTACCCGGGGGGGTTCGCACAGATACGCAGTATTTT
14 TRBJ2-7 . TRBD1 TRBV11-3 CASSWGTDLREQYF TGTGCCAGCAGTTGGGGGACAGACCTTCGCGAGCAGTACTTC
15 TRBJ2-6 . . TRBV7-3 CASSLQGAGANVLTF TGTGCCAGCAGCCTCCAGGGTGCCGGGGCCAACGTCCTGACTTTC